Listed here is a single T cell receptor beta chain. Its antigen is not yet known. The record has no base qualities; no much larger clone is one base away. The method behind the library was the immunoSEQ multiplex PCR assay. Drawn from immuneACCESS, this table holds only the in-frame rearrangements with V and J called that TCRdb kept. Clones are partly lost; checked studies trace under half to an unresolved V gene and leave the rest unexplained. The sample includes tens of thousands of clones, with 93% observed a single time. Roughly 0.25% of the sample goes to the ten largest clones. This sample stems from a study of technical replicates of blood from several donors listed by TCRdb under 2017. The CDR3 holds 16 amino acids from the cysteine to the phenylalanine. Of the read, only the CDR3 DNA is kept; its 48 bases are in frame from base 1. Reading the germline V gene (reference sequence) gives CDR1 GTSNPN and CDR2 SVGIG. From V the trimming removes 3 bases and from J it removes 2 bases, while the gene matches leave 7 bases of the junction unaccounted for.

This sequence uses TRBV30 and TRBJ2-3, with 11 middle bases fitting TRBD2. The source material was T cells isolated from PBMCs. This sequence was found in a human donor in good health. The base sequence is TGTGCCTGGAGATCTAGCGGGGGGTTTTTCACAGATACGCAGTATTTT. Its translation is CAWRSSGGFFTDTQYF.